The rows below give T cell receptor beta chains drawn from one sample of a study of shared clonotypes between healthy human individuals. The data were produced by immunoSEQ multiplex PCR, yet TCRdb's version contains in-frame clones alone and is incomplete. Here the sample spans about 2 million clones, over 85% being singletons. The specimen was naive CD8+ T cells sorted from blood. Every receptor here comes from a man in his late teens or twenties in good health. Both conserved end residues are part of each CDR3. D genes are given only for firm matches. The size field is filled for only some rows; it gives once, few, many or a size class.

abundance	v_gene	j_gene	d_gene	CDR3nt	CDR3aa
NA	TRBV19	TRBJ2-3	TRBD2	TGTGCCAGTAGTAACTACGCGGGAGAGGGGCCAGATACGCAGTATTTT	CASSNYAGEGPDTQYF
NA	TRBV27	TRBJ2-5	NA	TGTGCCAGCAGTCCGGGACATCGCCAAGAGACCCAGTACTTC	CASSPGHRQETQYF
NA	TRBV6-6	TRBJ2-7	NA	TGTGCCAGCAGGGCCGGGTCGACCTACGAGCAGTACTTC	CASRAGSTYEQYF
NA	TRBV6-6	TRBJ2-1	NA	TGTGCCAGCAGTTCCATTGGGACCGGCGATGAGCAGTTCTTC	CASSSIGTGDEQFF
NA	TRBV19	TRBJ1-2	TRBD1	TGTGCCAGTAGTACAACTTCCGGGACAGGGGACCTCTATGGCTACACCTTC	CASSTTSGTGDLYGYTF
NA	TRBV5-6	TRBJ2-7	NA	TGTGCCAGCAGCCCTTGGGACTCAGTCTACGAGCAGTACTTC	CASSPWDSVYEQYF
NA	TRBV27	TRBJ1-4	TRBD1	TGTGCCAGCAGTCCGACAGGGATCTGGGCTAATGAAAAACTGTTTTTT	CASSPTGIWANEKLFF
NA	TRBV10-3	TRBJ2-1	NA	TGTGCCATCAGTGATGGGGGGCCAGGGGATGAGCAGTTCTTC	CAISDGGPGDEQFF
NA	TRBV27	TRBJ1-2	NA	TGTGCCAGCAGGGAGAACAGTTTCTATGGCTACACCTTC	CASRENSFYGYTF
NA	TRBV6-5	TRBJ1-5	NA	TGTGCCAGCAGTTACTCGATGGTCGAGCCCCAGCATTTT	CASSYSMVEPQHF
once	TRBV10-2	TRBJ2-7	TRBD2	TGCGCCAGCAGTGTTACTAGCGGGGGCTACGAGCAGTACTTC	CASSVTSGGYEQYF
NA	TRBV29-1	TRBJ2-2	TRBD2	TGCAGCGTCACCTGGCTAGCGGAGAACACCGGGGAGCTGTTTTTT	CSVTWLAENTGELFF
NA	TRBV15	TRBJ1-4	NA	TGTGCCACCAGCAGTTTGGGGGCAACTAATGAAAAACTGTTTTTT	CATSSLGATNEKLFF
NA	TRBV4-1	TRBJ2-2	NA	TGCGCCAGCAGCCGCTTAGAGGGAACCGGGGAGCTGTTTTTT	CASSRLEGTGELFF
NA	TRBV7-9	TRBJ1-2	TRBD1	TGTGCCAGCAGCCCGCAGACAGGGGGAGGCTATGGCTACACCTTC	CASSPQTGGGYGYTF
NA	TRBV27	TRBJ2-7	TRBD1	TGTGCCAGCAGTCCCTCAGGGGGTGCCCTCTCCTACGAGCAGTACTTC	CASSPSGGALSYEQYF
NA	TRBV2	TRBJ2-2	NA	TGTGCCAGCAAGGGTTCCACCGGGGAGCTGTTTTTT	CASKGSTGELFF
NA	TRBV9	TRBJ2-2	NA	TGTGCCAGCAACCCCGAGGGGGACGCGAACACCGGGGAGCTGTTTTTT	CASNPEGDANTGELFF
few	TRBV19	TRBJ1-1	TRBD1	TGTGCCAGTAGTATGGGACAGGAGAACACTGAAGCTTTCTTT	CASSMGQENTEAFF
NA	TRBV20-1	TRBJ2-1	NA	TGCAGTGCTAGATCGTACAATGAGCAGTTCTTC	CSARSYNEQFF
NA	TRBV6-5	TRBJ1-3	TRBD1	TGTGCCAGCAGTTACTCGACAGGGGGAGCTGGAAACACCATATATTTT	CASSYSTGGAGNTIYF
NA	TRBV6-5	TRBJ1-2	NA	TGTGCCAGCAGTTTTGCCAGGCGGAACGGCTACACCTTC	CASSFARRNGYTF
NA	TRBV19	TRBJ2-1	NA	TGTGCCAGTTCACCCTATGGGTACAATGAGCAGTTCTTC	CASSPYGYNEQFF
NA	TRBV6-6	TRBJ2-7	NA	TGTGCCAGCAGTTACGCCCCGACTTCCGAGCAGTACTTC	CASSYAPTSEQYF
once	TRBV9	TRBJ2-7	NA	TGTGCCAGCAGCGTAGCTAAGTCGGGAAACTCCTACGAGCAGTACTTC	CASSVAKSGNSYEQYF
NA	TRBV7-6	TRBJ2-7	TRBD1	TGTGCCAGCAGCTCAGGGACAGTTCTCGAGCAGTACTTC	CASSSGTVLEQYF
NA	TRBV27	TRBJ2-7	NA	TGTGCCAGCAGTTTGGCCTTGGACAGAACAAACGAGCAGTACTTC	CASSLALDRTNEQYF
NA	TRBV27	TRBJ2-7	TRBD1	TGTGCCAGCGCATTACAGGGGAAGTACGAGCAGTACTTC	CASALQGKYEQYF
once	TRBV27	TRBJ2-1	NA	TGTGCCAGCAGTTTACTAGCGTCCTACAATGAGCAGTTCTTC	CASSLLASYNEQFF
once	TRBV5-1	TRBJ2-3	TRBD2	TGCGCCAGCAGGGTTGAGACTAGCGGGTTCACAGATACGCAGTATTTT	CASRVETSGFTDTQYF
NA	TRBV1	TRBJ1-5	NA	TGCACCAGCAGCCAAGTTAGGACCGCAGGGAGTCAGCCCCAGCATTTT	CTSSQVRTAGSQPQHF
NA	TRBV10-3	TRBJ2-2	NA	TGTGCCATCAGCGAAAACACCGGGGAGCTGTTTTTT	CAISENTGELFF
NA	TRBV27	TRBJ2-7	NA	TGTGCCAGCAGTTTATCGTCGGGAGTTTTGGTCTACGAGCAGTACTTC	CASSLSSGVLVYEQYF
NA	TRBV6-5	TRBJ2-1	NA	TGTGCCAGCAGTTATGGCCCCACCTACAATGAGCAGTTCTTC	CASSYGPTYNEQFF
NA	TRBV7-9	TRBJ1-4	NA	TGTGCCAGCAGCCGAGAGGCTCTTCATGAAAAACTGTTTTTT	CASSREALHEKLFF
NA	TRBV19	TRBJ2-7	NA	TGTGCCAGTAGTATAGGAGGCAACGAGCAGTACTTC	CASSIGGNEQYF
NA	TRBV7-2	TRBJ2-6	NA	TGTGCCAGCAGCTTAGATGCCCTCGTCCTGACTTTC	CASSLDALVLTF
once	TRBV19	TRBJ2-7	TRBD1	TGTGCCAGTAGTATGGGACAGGGTAATCTATACGAGCAGTACTTC	CASSMGQGNLYEQYF
NA	TRBV7-6	TRBJ2-1	NA	TGTGCCAGCAGCTCGAATCACAATGAGCAGTTCTTC	CASSSNHNEQFF
NA	TRBV28	TRBJ1-4	NA	TGTGCCAGCGGGTCAGGGGATTCTATTGAAAAACTGTTTTTT	CASGSGDSIEKLFF
NA	TRBV13	TRBJ1-5	NA	TGTGCCAGCAGCTTAGGAAGCAACCGCAATCAGCCCCAGCATTTT	CASSLGSNRNQPQHF
NA	TRBV27	TRBJ2-3	TRBD2	TGTGCCAGCAGTTTAAGTATTCGGGGGGTCGGGTCAGATACGCAGTATTTT	CASSLSIRGVGSDTQYF
NA	TRBV6-5	TRBJ2-7	TRBD1	TGTGCCAGCGGGGACAGAGGGGACTACGAGCAGTACTTC	CASGDRGDYEQYF
NA	TRBV7-9	TRBJ2-7	TRBD1	TGTGCCAGCAGCCACCCCTCCGGGACAGGGGGCCGAGAGCAGTACTTC	CASSHPSGTGGREQYF
NA	TRBV6-1	TRBJ1-2	NA	TGTGCCAGCAGTGAACCCTCCGGGGCCTATGGCTACACCTTC	CASSEPSGAYGYTF
once	TRBV4-3	TRBJ1-2	TRBD1	TGCGCCAGCAGCCAAGATGTGGAGACAGGGGGCGCCGGCTATGGCTACACCTTC	CASSQDVETGGAGYGYTF
NA	TRBV30	TRBJ2-3	TRBD2	TGTGCCTGGAGAAAATTAGCGGGGGGGGCTAGCACAGATACGCAGTATTTT	CAWRKLAGGASTDTQYF
once	TRBV25-1	TRBJ2-1	TRBD1	TGTGCCAGCAGTGAATACCTTTCGACAGGGAGCTCCTACAATGAGCAGTTCTTC	CASSEYLSTGSSYNEQFF
NA	TRBV5-4	TRBJ2-7	NA	TGTGCCAGCAGCTTGCGGGCCGGGAGCTCCTACGAGCAGTACTTC	CASSLRAGSSYEQYF
NA	TRBV6-5	TRBJ2-7	TRBD1	TGTGCCAGCAGTTGGGGACAGGGGCCATACGAGCAGTACTTC	CASSWGQGPYEQYF
NA	TRBV10-3	TRBJ2-1	NA	TGTGCCATCAGTGACTTGGGGGCAACCACCCTGGATGAGCAGTTCTTC	CAISDLGATTLDEQFF